This is a list of T cell receptor beta chains from one sample in a study of T cell repertoires in cytomegalovirus infection. Their target antigens are unknown. Via MiXCR, TCRdb re-called the reads, giving one row per CDR3 protein. The top ten clones hold roughly 12% of a sample with 350,000 to 400,000 distinct CDR3 sequences, about 34% of them seen once. Source: cultured PBMCs, taken from culture after CMV antigen stimulation. The receptors come from a human donor in good health (CMV status not recorded). Some clones in this sample may be carry-over from other donors' samples. Both conserved end residues are part of each CDR3. D genes are given only for firm matches. Where a row states a size, it is once, few, many or the class of an expanded clone; other rows omit it.

v_gene: TRBV7-2
d_gene: .
len: 15
abundance: few
j_gene: TRBJ2-5
CDR3nt: TGTGCCAGCAGCTTAGTTGACAGAGCCCAAGAGACCCAGTACTTC
CDR3aa: CASSLVDRAQETQYF

v_gene: TRBV28
d_gene: TRBD1
len: 12
abundance: .
j_gene: TRBJ1-2
CDR3nt: TGTGCCAGCAGTTTACAGGGGGGAGGCTACACCTTC
CDR3aa: CASSLQGGGYTF

v_gene: TRBV5-8
d_gene: TRBD2
len: 18
abundance: .
j_gene: TRBJ2-3
CDR3nt: TGTGCCAGCAGCTTGCAGCGGGAGGGCCGTCGTATCTCAGATACGCAGTATTTT
CDR3aa: CASSLQREGRRISDTQYF

v_gene: TRBV24-1
d_gene: .
len: 13
abundance: .
j_gene: TRBJ1-4
CDR3nt: TGTGCCACCAGCCATGCGAGTAATGAAAAACTGTTTTTT
CDR3aa: CATSHASNEKLFF

v_gene: TRBV10-3
d_gene: TRBD2
len: 16
abundance: .
j_gene: TRBJ2-1
CDR3nt: TGTGCCATCAGTGAGTCGCAGACTAGCGGGAGTCATGAGCAGTTCTTC
CDR3aa: CAISESQTSGSHEQFF

v_gene: TRBV7-2
d_gene: TRBD2
len: 13
abundance: few
j_gene: TRBJ2-3
CDR3nt: TGTGCCAGCGGCGGGAGACTTACAGATACGCAGTATTTT
CDR3aa: CASGGRLTDTQYF

v_gene: TRBV19
d_gene: .
len: 15
abundance: few
j_gene: TRBJ2-1
CDR3nt: TGTGCCAGTAGTGGTGAGCGGACCCGTTTCTATGAGCAGTTCTTC
CDR3aa: CASSGERTRFYEQFF

v_gene: TRBV7-2
d_gene: .
len: 13
abundance: many
j_gene: TRBJ2-5
CDR3nt: TGTGCCAGCAGCTTAGATAGAGCAGAGACCCAGTACTTC
CDR3aa: CASSLDRAETQYF

v_gene: TRBV6-2/TRBV6-3
d_gene: TRBD2
len: 18
abundance: few
j_gene: TRBJ2-1
CDR3nt: TGTGCCAGCAGTTACCGGGAGAGCGGGAGGGCCCGTTACAATGAGCAGTTCTTC
CDR3aa: CASSYRESGRARYNEQFF

v_gene: TRBV24-1
d_gene: .
len: 15
abundance: .
j_gene: TRBJ1-2
CDR3nt: TGTGCCACCAGTGATTCATGGGCCCCCGGCTATGGCTACACCTTC
CDR3aa: CATSDSWAPGYGYTF

v_gene: TRBV7-6
d_gene: TRBD1
len: 15
abundance: .
j_gene: TRBJ1-3
CDR3nt: TGTGCCAGCAGCTGGGGACAGTCCACTGGAAACACCATATATTTT
CDR3aa: CASSWGQSTGNTIYF

v_gene: TRBV28
d_gene: .
len: 16
abundance: few
j_gene: TRBJ1-4
CDR3nt: TGTGCCAGCAGTTCCGGGACCGCCGCAACTAATGAAAAACTGTTTTTT
CDR3aa: CASSSGTAATNEKLFF

v_gene: TRBV4-3
d_gene: TRBD2
len: 17
abundance: .
j_gene: TRBJ2-1
CDR3nt: TGCGCCAGCAGCCGGGGGCTTGGGCTAGCGGGGGGGAATGAGCAGTTCTTC
CDR3aa: CASSRGLGLAGGNEQFF

v_gene: TRBV7-9
d_gene: .
len: 14
abundance: few
j_gene: TRBJ2-2
CDR3nt: TGTGCCAGCAGCTTAGTACAGGGTCGCGGGGAGCTGTTTTTT
CDR3aa: CASSLVQGRGELFF

v_gene: TRBV11-2
d_gene: .
len: 13
abundance: .
j_gene: TRBJ2-1
CDR3nt: TGTGCCAGCAGCTTAGTCTTTAACAATGAGCAGTTCTTC
CDR3aa: CASSLVFNNEQFF

v_gene: TRBV5-4
d_gene: TRBD2
len: 15
abundance: .
j_gene: TRBJ2-3
CDR3nt: TGTGCCAGCAGCTTAGGGGGGACTAGCGGAGATACGCAGTATTTT
CDR3aa: CASSLGGTSGDTQYF

v_gene: TRBV19
d_gene: TRBD1
len: 17
abundance: .
j_gene: TRBJ1-2
CDR3nt: TGTGCCAGTAGCCCCCGGGACAGGGATATACTAAACTATGGCTACACCTTC
CDR3aa: CASSPRDRDILNYGYTF

v_gene: TRBV18
d_gene: .
len: 14
abundance: few
j_gene: TRBJ1-1
CDR3nt: TGTGCCAGCTCACAAGGGATCTACGAGAGTGAAGCTTTCTTT
CDR3aa: CASSQGIYESEAFF

v_gene: TRBV29-1
d_gene: .
len: 12
abundance: .
j_gene: TRBJ1-5
CDR3nt: TGCAGCGTGGGCGGGTTCAATCAGCCCCAGCATTTT
CDR3aa: CSVGGFNQPQHF

v_gene: TRBV4-1
d_gene: .
len: 16
abundance: .
j_gene: TRBJ1-5
CDR3nt: TGCGCCAGCAGCCAAGATAAAGGGGATGGCAATCAGCCCCAGCATTTT
CDR3aa: CASSQDKGDGNQPQHF

v_gene: TRBV7-9
d_gene: .
len: 14
abundance: .
j_gene: TRBJ1-3
CDR3nt: TGTGCCAGCAGCGTCCAAGGGGCCAAGAACACCATATATTTT
CDR3aa: CASSVQGAKNTIYF

v_gene: TRBV7-2
d_gene: TRBD2
len: 15
abundance: few
j_gene: TRBJ2-7
CDR3nt: TGTGCCAGCAGCTTATTCTCTAGCGGGAACTACGAGCAGTACTTC
CDR3aa: CASSLFSSGNYEQYF

v_gene: TRBV6-1
d_gene: .
len: 16
abundance: few
j_gene: TRBJ2-3
CDR3nt: TGTGCCAGCAGCCCTACCCACGGTACGGGTCTTGATACGCAGTATTTT
CDR3aa: CASSPTHGTGLDTQYF

v_gene: TRBV7-2
d_gene: .
len: 16
abundance: many
j_gene: TRBJ1-1
CDR3nt: TGTGCCAGCAGCTTTCCGGGACGCCTTCCGAACACTGAAGCTTTCTTT
CDR3aa: CASSFPGRLPNTEAFF

v_gene: TRBV5-8
d_gene: TRBD2
len: 15
abundance: few
j_gene: TRBJ2-3
CDR3nt: TGTGCCAGCAGCCATAGTATCAGCGGGAGAGGTACGCAGTATTTT
CDR3aa: CASSHSISGRGTQYF

v_gene: TRBV4-3
d_gene: TRBD1
len: 14
abundance: many
j_gene: TRBJ1-2
CDR3nt: TGCGCCAGCAGCCACACCACAGGGGGCGGCGGCTACACCTTC
CDR3aa: CASSHTTGGGGYTF

v_gene: TRBV20-1
d_gene: TRBD1
len: 14
abundance: .
j_gene: TRBJ1-1
CDR3nt: TGCAGTGCTAGAGACCAGGGGGGGAACACTGAAGCTTTCTTT
CDR3aa: CSARDQGGNTEAFF

v_gene: TRBV7-2
d_gene: TRBD1
len: 16
abundance: many
j_gene: TRBJ1-5
CDR3nt: TGTGCCAGCAGCTTAGTCCAGGGGGGCAGCAATCAGCCCCAGCATTTT
CDR3aa: CASSLVQGGSNQPQHF

v_gene: TRBV20-1
d_gene: TRBD2
len: 15
abundance: .
j_gene: TRBJ2-7
CDR3nt: TGCAGTGCTAGAGGGCTAGCGGGATTTGCGTACGAGCAGTACTTC
CDR3aa: CSARGLAGFAYEQYF

v_gene: TRBV6-1
d_gene: TRBD1
len: 16
abundance: .
j_gene: TRBJ2-7
CDR3nt: TGTGCCAGCAGTGAAGAGCGGACAGGTGCCTCCTACGAGCAGTACTTC
CDR3aa: CASSEERTGASYEQYF

v_gene: TRBV4-1
d_gene: TRBD1
len: 15
abundance: .
j_gene: TRBJ1-2
CDR3nt: TGCGCCAGCAGCCAAGATGTGGGACAGGGGTATGGCTACACCTTC
CDR3aa: CASSQDVGQGYGYTF

v_gene: TRBV2
d_gene: .
len: 15
abundance: few
j_gene: TRBJ2-2
CDR3nt: TGTGCCAGCAGCCCCAGCGCTACAGGGTCCGGGGAGCTGTTTTTT
CDR3aa: CASSPSATGSGELFF

v_gene: TRBV7-2
d_gene: .
len: 18
abundance: .
j_gene: TRBJ2-5
CDR3nt: TGTGCCAGCAGCTTAGTCGCTTTCGGGATCGTCTCGGAGGTGACCCAGTACTTC
CDR3aa: CASSLVAFGIVSEVTQYF

v_gene: TRBV27
d_gene: TRBD1
len: 16
abundance: .
j_gene: TRBJ1-6
CDR3nt: TGTGCCAGCAGCACTGGGACAGGGAACGATAATTCACCCCTCCACTTT
CDR3aa: CASSTGTGNDNSPLHF

v_gene: TRBV20-1
d_gene: TRBD1
len: 14
abundance: .
j_gene: TRBJ2-5
CDR3nt: TGCAGTGCTAGGGCCACAGGGGGCAGGGAGACCCAGTACTTC
CDR3aa: CSARATGGRETQYF

v_gene: TRBV7-8
d_gene: .
len: 12
abundance: few
j_gene: TRBJ2-1
CDR3nt: TGTGCCAGCAGCTTATGGTTTGATGAGCAGTTCTTC
CDR3aa: CASSLWFDEQFF

v_gene: TRBV6-1
d_gene: .
len: 14
abundance: few
j_gene: TRBJ1-5
CDR3nt: TGTGCCAGCAGTGAACTACTCGGCAATCAGCCCCAGCATTTT
CDR3aa: CASSELLGNQPQHF

v_gene: TRBV7-2
d_gene: TRBD2
len: 18
abundance: .
j_gene: TRBJ2-3
CDR3nt: TGTGCCAGCAGCTTAAGGGGGACTAGCGGGAGGGGGGCAGATACGCAGTATTTT
CDR3aa: CASSLRGTSGRGADTQYF

v_gene: TRBV9
d_gene: .
len: 14
abundance: .
j_gene: TRBJ1-2
CDR3nt: TGTGCCAGCAGCGTAAACCCGGCCCCCTATGGCTACACCTTC
CDR3aa: CASSVNPAPYGYTF

v_gene: TRBV7-2
d_gene: .
len: 14
abundance: many
j_gene: TRBJ1-5
CDR3nt: TGTGCCAGCAGCTTAGCGGGAAACGGGGAGCCCCAGCATTTT
CDR3aa: CASSLAGNGEPQHF

v_gene: TRBV11-3
d_gene: .
len: 13
abundance: few
j_gene: TRBJ2-3
CDR3nt: TGTGCCAGCAGACCTATAGTGTCTGATACGCAGTATTTT
CDR3aa: CASRPIVSDTQYF

v_gene: TRBV7-8
d_gene: .
len: 14
abundance: .
j_gene: TRBJ1-5
CDR3nt: TGTGCCAGCAGCTTAGTCCATAGCAATCAGCCCCAGCATTTT
CDR3aa: CASSLVHSNQPQHF

v_gene: TRBV7-9
d_gene: .
len: 14
abundance: few
j_gene: TRBJ2-6
CDR3nt: TGTGCCAGCGACCCGGTGGCAGAACTCAACGTCCTGACTTTC
CDR3aa: CASDPVAELNVLTF

v_gene: TRBV7-8
d_gene: TRBD1
len: 14
abundance: many
j_gene: TRBJ1-1
CDR3nt: TGTGCCAGCAGCTCCGGGACAGGGGGCACTGAAGCTTTCTTT
CDR3aa: CASSSGTGGTEAFF

v_gene: TRBV29-1
d_gene: .
len: 17
abundance: few
j_gene: TRBJ2-3
CDR3nt: TGCAGCGTTGGTAAACTAGCGGAGGGGGCTAGCACAGATACGCAGTATTTT
CDR3aa: CSVGKLAEGASTDTQYF

v_gene: TRBV7-6
d_gene: .
len: 17
abundance: few
j_gene: TRBJ2-1
CDR3nt: TGTGCCAGCACCCTCGGTCCCCCCAAGAGCTCCTACAATGAGCAGTTCTTC
CDR3aa: CASTLGPPKSSYNEQFF

v_gene: TRBV20-1
d_gene: TRBD1
len: 14
abundance: .
j_gene: TRBJ2-1
CDR3nt: TGCAGTGCAACGAGGGACAGGGGAGCCAATGAGCAGTTCTTC
CDR3aa: CSATRDRGANEQFF

v_gene: TRBV28
d_gene: TRBD2
len: 16
abundance: .
j_gene: TRBJ2-3
CDR3nt: TGTGCCAGCAGCCAGGGACTAGCGATTAGCACAGATACGCAGTATTTT
CDR3aa: CASSQGLAISTDTQYF

v_gene: TRBV30
d_gene: TRBD1
len: 15
abundance: few
j_gene: TRBJ1-6
CDR3nt: TGTGCCTGGAGTCCAATGGACAGGGATAATTCACCCCTCCACTTT
CDR3aa: CAWSPMDRDNSPLHF

v_gene: TRBV29-1
d_gene: TRBD2
len: 14
abundance: few
j_gene: TRBJ2-1
CDR3nt: TGCAGCGTTGATACTAGCGGAGCGGGCAATGAGCAGTTCTTC
CDR3aa: CSVDTSGAGNEQFF

v_gene: TRBV12-3/TRBV12-4
d_gene: TRBD2
len: 16
abundance: .
j_gene: TRBJ2-3
CDR3nt: TGTGCCAGCAGTTTACTAGCGGCTCTTCGCACAGATACGCAGTATTTT
CDR3aa: CASSLLAALRTDTQYF

v_gene: TRBV24-1
d_gene: .
len: 16
abundance: .
j_gene: TRBJ2-3
CDR3nt: TGTGCCACCAGTGATCTGACATCCAGCGGAGCAGATACGCAGTATTTT
CDR3aa: CATSDLTSSGADTQYF

v_gene: TRBV12-3/TRBV12-4
d_gene: .
len: 14
abundance: .
j_gene: TRBJ2-1
CDR3nt: TGTGCCAGCAGTTTCAGGGAATCCTACAATGAGCAGTTCTTC
CDR3aa: CASSFRESYNEQFF

v_gene: TRBV5-1
d_gene: TRBD2
len: 16
abundance: .
j_gene: TRBJ2-3
CDR3nt: TGCGCCAGCAGCTTGACGTCTAGCGGGTTGGGAGATACGCAGTATTTT
CDR3aa: CASSLTSSGLGDTQYF

v_gene: TRBV28
d_gene: .
len: 15
abundance: .
j_gene: TRBJ2-7
CDR3nt: TGTGCCAGCCTTCCCCAGGGCGGGCTCTTCTACGAGCAGTACTTC
CDR3aa: CASLPQGGLFYEQYF

v_gene: TRBV7-9
d_gene: TRBD1
len: 17
abundance: few
j_gene: TRBJ2-6
CDR3nt: TGTGCCAGCAGCGGGGGACAGGGCGCCTCTGGGGCCAACGTCCTGACTTTC
CDR3aa: CASSGGQGASGANVLTF

v_gene: TRBV15
d_gene: .
len: 13
abundance: .
j_gene: TRBJ1-4
CDR3nt: TGTGCCACCAGCAGTGGACAGAATGAAAAACTGTTTTTT
CDR3aa: CATSSGQNEKLFF